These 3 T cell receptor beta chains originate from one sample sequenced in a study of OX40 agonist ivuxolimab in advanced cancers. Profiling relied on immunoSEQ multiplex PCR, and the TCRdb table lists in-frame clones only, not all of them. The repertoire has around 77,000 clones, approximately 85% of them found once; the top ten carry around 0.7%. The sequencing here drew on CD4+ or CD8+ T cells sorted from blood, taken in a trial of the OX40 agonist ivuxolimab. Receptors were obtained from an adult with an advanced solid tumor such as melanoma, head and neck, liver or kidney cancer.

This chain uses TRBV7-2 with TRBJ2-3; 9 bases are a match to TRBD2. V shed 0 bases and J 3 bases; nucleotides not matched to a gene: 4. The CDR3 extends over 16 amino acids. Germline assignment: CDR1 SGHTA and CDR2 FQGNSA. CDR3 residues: CASSLALRGGTDTQYF. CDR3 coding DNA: TGTGCCAGCAGCTTAGCGCTGCGGGGGGGGACAGATACGCAGTATTTT.

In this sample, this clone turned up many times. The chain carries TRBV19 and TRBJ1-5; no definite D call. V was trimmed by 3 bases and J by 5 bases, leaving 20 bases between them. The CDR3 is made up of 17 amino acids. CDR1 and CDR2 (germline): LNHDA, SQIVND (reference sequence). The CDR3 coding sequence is TGTGCCAGTAGTATTTCAGGTAGAGGAATAGTGGATCAGCCCCAGCATTTT. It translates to CASSISGRGIVDQPQHF.

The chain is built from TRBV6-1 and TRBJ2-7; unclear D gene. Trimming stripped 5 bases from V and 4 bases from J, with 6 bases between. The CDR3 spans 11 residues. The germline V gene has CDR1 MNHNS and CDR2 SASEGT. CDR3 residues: CASSTMYEQYF. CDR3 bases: TGTGCCAGCAGTACCATGTACGAGCAGTACTTC.